Each of the 12 T cell receptor beta chains below was sequenced from the same sample in a study of blood T cell repertoires in COVID-19. Some clones are missing from TCRdb's copy, which holds only in-frame ones; the method was immunoSEQ multiplex PCR. The profile shows about 380,000 clones, 89% of them singletons. The material sequenced was peripheral blood. Receptors were obtained from a man aged 40-55 years with acute or convalescent COVID-19.

In the case of this clone: Other DNA variants within this sample encode the same CDR3. The V gene is TRBV28, the J gene TRBJ2-2, with D unclear. This CDR3 is built from 12 residues. The V gene lost 5 bases and the J gene lost 6 bases, with 7 bases spanning the gap. Germline assignment: CDR1 MDHEN and CDR2 SYDVKM. The CDR3 sequence: CASSPFPGELFF. The CDR3 nucleotides are TGTGCCAGCAGTCCCTTCCCCGGGGAGCTGTTTTTT. The full variable domain, rest sourced from reference TRBV28 and TRBJ2-2, is DVKVTQSSRYLVKRTGEKVFLECVQDMDHENMFWYRQDPGLGLRLIYFSYDVKMKEKGDIPEGYSVSREKKERFSLILESASTNQTSMYLCASSPFPGELFFGEGSRLTVL.

This sequence joins TRBV24-1 and TRBJ2-1; D perhaps matches TRBD1 (6 bases). Germline V gene data show CDR1 as KGHDR and CDR2 as SFDVKD. Trimming shortened V by 3 bases and J by 6 bases, and 8 bases separated the two germline ends. This CDR3 has 13 residues. The chain's CDR3 is CATSDLDSNEQFF. DNA for the CDR3: TGTGCCACCAGTGATCTGGACAGCAATGAGCAGTTCTTC.

The J gene is TRBJ1-6, the V gene TRBV18; TRBD1 aligns across 7 bases. The CDR3 covers 18 residues. From germline, CDR1 is KGHSH and CDR2 LQKENI. Germline trimming cut 3 bases from V and 6 bases from J; bases unmatched to any gene: 14. This CDR3 reads CASSPGAGQRAFNSPLHF. The CDR3 DNA sequence: TGTGCCAGCTCACCCGGCGCGGGACAGCGGGCGTTTAATTCACCCCTCCACTTT.

The gene calls are TRBV7-9 and TRBJ1-1; D gene uncertain. The germline V and J ends were trimmed by 0 bases and 3 bases, with 8 bases remaining between them. There are 14 residues in the CDR3. Per the germline V gene, CDR1 is SEHNR and CDR2 is FQNEAQ (reference sequence). The CDR3 bases are TGTGCCAGCAGCTTAGCCTCAGGTTACACTGAAGCTTTCTTT. Translated: CASSLASGYTEAFF.

This clone was counted a single time. The J gene is TRBJ2-2, the V gene TRBV6-5; the match to TRBD1 covers 7 bases. V was clipped by 8 bases and J by 1 base; unmatched bases: 4. In germline, CDR1 is MNHEY, CDR2 SVGAGI. CDR3 size: 14 residues. The chain's CDR3 is CASEGQRNTGELFF. The CDR3 coding sequence is TGTGCCAGCGAGGGACAGAGGAACACCGGGGAGCTGTTTTTT.

Here the CDR3 reads CASSQLRGNSEQYF. The CDR3 DNA is TGTGCCAGCAGCCAACTCCGAGGGAACTCCGAGCAGTACTTC. The V call is TRBV3-1 (or the pseudogene TRBV3-2), the J call TRBJ2-7; D perhaps matches TRBD2 (5 bases). V gave up 2 bases and J gave up 6 bases, with 14 bases separating them. The CDR3 extends over 14 amino acids. Germline lookup yields CDR1 LGHDT and CDR2 YNNKEL (reference sequence).

J is TRBJ1-1 and V is TRBV18; D gene unclear. Trimming cost V 1 base and J 0 bases, with 12 bases left between them. Germline CDR1 and CDR2: KGHSH and LQKENI. The CDR3 runs to 16 residues. The CDR3 sequence is CASSPRENQVNTEAFF. The DNA for the CDR3 is TGTGCCAGCTCACCACGCGAAAATCAGGTGAACACTGAAGCTTTCTTT.

This chain links TRBV11-1 with TRBJ1-2; 7 positions agree with TRBD1. Germline CDR1 SGHAT, CDR2 FQDESV (reference sequence). The trim removed 2 bases at V and 4 bases at J, leaving 10 bases unmatched. This CDR3 region has 16 residues. The CDR3 loop reads CASSLTTGTVIYGYTF. The CDR3 coding sequence is TGTGCCAGCAGCTTAACCACCGGGACAGTAATCTATGGCTACACCTTC.

J is TRBJ2-3 and V is TRBV6-4; the D gene is possibly TRBD2 (6 bases). Deletions cut 8 bases from V and 2 bases from J, with 11 bases between. The CDR3 spans 13 residues. Germline-derived CDR1 and CDR2 are MRHNA and SNTAGT. The DNA for the CDR3 is TGTGCCAGCGGAGGGACTGCCACAGATACGCAGTATTTT. Residues: CASGGTATDTQYF.

The chain has TRBV29-1 and TRBJ1-1; 9 positions match TRBD1. The CDR3 has 13 residues. Trimming at V came to 6 bases and at J to 5 bases, leaving 7 bases not matched to a gene. Per the germline V gene, CDR1 is SQVTM and CDR2 is ANQGSEA. The CDR3 DNA follows: TGCAGCGTGGGGACAGGGTTGGGAACTGAAGCTTTCTTT. This translates into CSVGTGLGTEAFF.

V gene TRBV28 combines with J gene TRBJ2-1; 9 nucleotides align to TRBD2. The CDR3 length is 12 residues. Germline CDR1 MDHEN, CDR2 SYDVKM. V dropped 7 bases and J dropped 10; count of bases not matched to a gene: 5. CDR3 amino acids: CASTSGRQEQFF. CDR3 sequence (DNA): TGTGCCAGCACAAGCGGGAGGCAGGAGCAGTTCTTC.

V and J are TRBV4-3 and TRBJ1-2; D ambiguous. This CDR3 comprises 13 residues. V lost 4 bases and J lost 1, with 7 bases in between. CDR1 and CDR2 (germline): LGHNA, YSLEER. CDR3 region: CASSPRVNYGYTF. CDR3 nucleotides: TGCGCCAGCAGCCCCCGGGTTAACTATGGCTACACCTTC.